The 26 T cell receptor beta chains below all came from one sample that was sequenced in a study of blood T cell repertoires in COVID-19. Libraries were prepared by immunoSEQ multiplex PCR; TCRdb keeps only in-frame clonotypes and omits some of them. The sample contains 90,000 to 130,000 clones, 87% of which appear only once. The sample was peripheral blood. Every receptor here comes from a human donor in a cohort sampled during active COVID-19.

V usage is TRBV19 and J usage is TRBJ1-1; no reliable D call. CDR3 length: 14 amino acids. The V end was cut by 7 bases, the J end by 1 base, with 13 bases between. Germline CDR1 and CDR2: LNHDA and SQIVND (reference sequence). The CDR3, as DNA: TGTGCCAGTACGTCTCGATGGGCGAACACTGAAGCTTTCTTT. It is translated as CASTSRWANTEAFF.

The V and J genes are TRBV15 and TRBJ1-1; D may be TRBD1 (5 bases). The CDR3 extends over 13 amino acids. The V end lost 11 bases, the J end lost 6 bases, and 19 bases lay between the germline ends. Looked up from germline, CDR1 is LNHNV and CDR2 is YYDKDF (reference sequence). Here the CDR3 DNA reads TGTGCCGTCCGTCAGGGCAGCCTCCCTGAAGCTTTCTTT. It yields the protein CAVRQGSLPEAFF.

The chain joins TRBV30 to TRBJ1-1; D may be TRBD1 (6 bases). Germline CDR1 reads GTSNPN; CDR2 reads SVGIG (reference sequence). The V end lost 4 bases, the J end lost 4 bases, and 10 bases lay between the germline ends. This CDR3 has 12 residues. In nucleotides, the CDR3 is TGTGCCTGGAATCAGGGGACCACTGAAGCTTTCTTT. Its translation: CAWNQGTTEAFF.

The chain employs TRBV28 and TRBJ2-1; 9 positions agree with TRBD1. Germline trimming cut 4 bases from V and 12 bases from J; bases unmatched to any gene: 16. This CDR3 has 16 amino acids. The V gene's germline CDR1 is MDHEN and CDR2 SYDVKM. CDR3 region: CASSSPGQGTRLLQFF. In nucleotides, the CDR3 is TGTGCCAGCAGTTCCCCGGGACAGGGAACCCGACTGTTGCAGTTCTTC.

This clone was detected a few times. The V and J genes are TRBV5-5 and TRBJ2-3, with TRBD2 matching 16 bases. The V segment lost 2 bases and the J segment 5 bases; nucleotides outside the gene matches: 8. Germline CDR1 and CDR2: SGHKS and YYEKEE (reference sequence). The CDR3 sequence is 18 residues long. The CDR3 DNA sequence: TGTGCCAGCAGCTTTTCCGGGACTAGCGGGGGGGAGTTAGATACGCAGTATTTT. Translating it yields CASSFSGTSGGELDTQYF.

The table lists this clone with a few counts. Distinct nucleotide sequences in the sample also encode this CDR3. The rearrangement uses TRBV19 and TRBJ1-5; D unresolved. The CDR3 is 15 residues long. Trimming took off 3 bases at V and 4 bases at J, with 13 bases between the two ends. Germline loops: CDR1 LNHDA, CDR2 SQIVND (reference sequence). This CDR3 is CASSIGRQRNQPQHF. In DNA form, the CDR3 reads TGTGCCAGTAGTATCGGTAGACAAAGAAATCAGCCCCAGCATTTT.

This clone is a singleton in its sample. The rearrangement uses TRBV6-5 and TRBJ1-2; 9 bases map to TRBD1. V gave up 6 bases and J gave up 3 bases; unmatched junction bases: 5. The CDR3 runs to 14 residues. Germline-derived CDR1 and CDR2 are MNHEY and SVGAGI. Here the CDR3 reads CASRQGQGDYGYTF. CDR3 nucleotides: TGTGCCAGCAGACAGGGACAGGGTGACTATGGCTACACCTTC.

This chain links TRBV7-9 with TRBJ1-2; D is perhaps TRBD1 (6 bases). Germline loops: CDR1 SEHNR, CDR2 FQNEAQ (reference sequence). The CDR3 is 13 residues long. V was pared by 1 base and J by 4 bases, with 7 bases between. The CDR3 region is CASSLGGGYGYTF. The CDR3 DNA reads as TGTGCCAGCAGCTTAGGAGGGGGCTATGGCTACACCTTC.

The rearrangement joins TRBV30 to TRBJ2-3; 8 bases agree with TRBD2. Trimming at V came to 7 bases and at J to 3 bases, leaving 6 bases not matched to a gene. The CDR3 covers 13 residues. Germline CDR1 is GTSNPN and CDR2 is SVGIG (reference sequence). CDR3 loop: CAFSGISTDTQYF. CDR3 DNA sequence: TGTGCCTTTAGCGGGATTAGTACAGATACGCAGTATTTT. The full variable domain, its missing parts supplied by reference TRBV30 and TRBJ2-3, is SQTIHQWPATLVQPVGSPLSLECTVEGTSNPNLYWYRQAAGRGLQLLFYSVGIGQISSEVPQNLSASRPQDRQFILSSKKLLLSDSGFYLCAFSGISTDTQYFGPGTRLTVL.

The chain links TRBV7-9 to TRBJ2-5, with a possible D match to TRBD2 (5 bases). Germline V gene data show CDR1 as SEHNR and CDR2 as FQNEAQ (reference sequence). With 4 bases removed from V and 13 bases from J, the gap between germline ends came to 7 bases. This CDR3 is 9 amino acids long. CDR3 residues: CASSSLAYF. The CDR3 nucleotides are TGTGCCAGCAGCTCCCTAGCGTACTTC.

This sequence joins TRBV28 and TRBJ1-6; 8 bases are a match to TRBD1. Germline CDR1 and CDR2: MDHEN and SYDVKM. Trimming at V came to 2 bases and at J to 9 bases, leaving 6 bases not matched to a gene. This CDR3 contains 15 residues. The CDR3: CASSLGQGISSPLHF. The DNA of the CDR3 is TGTGCCAGCAGTTTAGGACAGGGTATTTCTTCACCCCTCCACTTT.

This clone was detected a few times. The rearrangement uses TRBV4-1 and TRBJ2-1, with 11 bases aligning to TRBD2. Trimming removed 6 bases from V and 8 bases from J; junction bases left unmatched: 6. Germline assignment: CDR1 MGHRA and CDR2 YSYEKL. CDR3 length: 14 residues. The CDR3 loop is CASRLGLAVDEQFF. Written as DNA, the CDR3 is TGCGCCAGCAGATTGGGACTAGCGGTGGATGAGCAGTTCTTC.

The DNA for the CDR3 is TGTGCCACCAGCAGAGACCCAAGCCCGAACGCAGGGGGTGTCTATGAGCAGTACTTC. Encoded protein: CATSRDPSPNAGGVYEQYF. This chain connects TRBV15 to TRBJ2-7; TRBD1 matches at 7 bases. The germline gives CDR1 LNHNV, CDR2 YYDKDF (reference sequence). V dropped 0 bases and J dropped 7; count of bases not matched to a gene: 21. The CDR3 is 19 residues long.

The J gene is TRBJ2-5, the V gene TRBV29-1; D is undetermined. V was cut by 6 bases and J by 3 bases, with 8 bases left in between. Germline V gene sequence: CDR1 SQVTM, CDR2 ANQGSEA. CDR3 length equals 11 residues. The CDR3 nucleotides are TGCAGCGTCAGGCAGAAAGAGACCCAGTACTTC. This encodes CSVRQKETQYF.

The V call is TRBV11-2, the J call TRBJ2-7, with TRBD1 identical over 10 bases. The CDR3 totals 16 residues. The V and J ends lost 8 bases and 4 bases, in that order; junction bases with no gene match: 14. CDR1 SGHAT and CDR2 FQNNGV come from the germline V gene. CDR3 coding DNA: TGTGCCAGCTTCCCTGTGGGGGACAGGGGATTGTACGAGCAGTACTTC. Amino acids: CASFPVGDRGLYEQYF.

CDR3 region: CASSIMASGRYEQYF. For the CDR3, the DNA is TGTGCCAGTAGTATAATGGCTAGCGGGCGGTACGAGCAGTACTTC. This chain uses TRBV19 with TRBJ2-7, with TRBD2 matching over 8 bases. This CDR3 has 15 amino acids. V trimming: 2 bases; J trimming: 4 bases; junction bases outside the gene matches: 7. Germline V lookup: CDR1 LNHDA, CDR2 SQIVND (reference sequence).

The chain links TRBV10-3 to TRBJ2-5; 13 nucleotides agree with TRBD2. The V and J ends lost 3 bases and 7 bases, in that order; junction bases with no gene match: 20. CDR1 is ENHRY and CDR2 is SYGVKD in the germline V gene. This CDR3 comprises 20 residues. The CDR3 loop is CAISDHLTTTSGGALGTQYF. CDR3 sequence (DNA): TGTGCCATCAGTGACCACCTTACTACTACTAGCGGGGGGGCCCTTGGGACCCAGTACTTC.

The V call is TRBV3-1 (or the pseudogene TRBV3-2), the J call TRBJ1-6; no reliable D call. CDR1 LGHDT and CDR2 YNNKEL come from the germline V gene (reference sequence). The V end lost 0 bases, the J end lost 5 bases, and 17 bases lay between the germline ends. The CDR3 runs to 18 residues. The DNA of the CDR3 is TGTGCCAGCAGCCAAGAGTACGGAACAGATCCGAATAATTCACCCCTCCACTTT. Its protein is CASSQEYGTDPNNSPLHF.

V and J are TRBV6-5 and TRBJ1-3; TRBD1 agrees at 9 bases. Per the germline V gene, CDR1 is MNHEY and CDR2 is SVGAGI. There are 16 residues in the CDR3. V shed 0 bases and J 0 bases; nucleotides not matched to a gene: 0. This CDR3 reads CASSYSGQGSGNTIYF. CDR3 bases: TGTGCCAGCAGTTACTCGGGACAGGGCTCTGGAAACACCATATATTTT.

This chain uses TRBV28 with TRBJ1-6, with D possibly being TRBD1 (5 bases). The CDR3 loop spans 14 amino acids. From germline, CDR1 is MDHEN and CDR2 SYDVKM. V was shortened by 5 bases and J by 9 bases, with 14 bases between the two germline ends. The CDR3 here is CASSQTAKTSPLHF. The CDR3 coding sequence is TGTGCCAGCAGTCAGACAGCAAAAACTTCACCCCTCCACTTT.

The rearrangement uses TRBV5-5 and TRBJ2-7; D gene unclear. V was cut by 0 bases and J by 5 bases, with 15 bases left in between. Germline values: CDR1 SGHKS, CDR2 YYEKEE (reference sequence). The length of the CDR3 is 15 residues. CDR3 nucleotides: TGTGCCAGCAGCTTGGCCCCCCCCGAGAGAAACGAGCAGTACTTC. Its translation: CASSLAPPERNEQYF.

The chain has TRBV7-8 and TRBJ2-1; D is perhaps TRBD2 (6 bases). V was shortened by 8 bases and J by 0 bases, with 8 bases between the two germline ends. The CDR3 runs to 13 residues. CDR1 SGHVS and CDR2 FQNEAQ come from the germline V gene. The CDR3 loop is CASRGTSYNEQFF. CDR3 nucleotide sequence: TGTGCCAGCCGGGGGACCTCCTACAATGAGCAGTTCTTC. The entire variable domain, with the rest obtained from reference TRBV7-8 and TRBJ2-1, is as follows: GAGVSQSPRYKVAKRGQDVALRCDPISGHVSLFWYQQALGQGPEFLTYFQNEAQLDKSGLPSDRFFAERPEGSVSTLKIQRTQQEDSAVYLCASRGTSYNEQFFGPGTRLTVL.

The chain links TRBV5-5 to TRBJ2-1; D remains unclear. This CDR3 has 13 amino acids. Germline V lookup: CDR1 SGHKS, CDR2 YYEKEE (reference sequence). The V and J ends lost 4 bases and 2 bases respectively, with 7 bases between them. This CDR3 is CASSPATYNEQFF. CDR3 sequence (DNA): TGTGCCAGCAGCCCAGCGACCTACAATGAGCAGTTCTTC. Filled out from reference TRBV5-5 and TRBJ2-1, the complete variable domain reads DAGVTQSPTHLIKTRGQQVTLRCSPISGHKSVSWYQQVLGQGPQFIFQYYEKEERGRGNFPDRFSARQFPNYSSELNVNALLLGDSALYLCASSPATYNEQFFGPGTRLTVL.

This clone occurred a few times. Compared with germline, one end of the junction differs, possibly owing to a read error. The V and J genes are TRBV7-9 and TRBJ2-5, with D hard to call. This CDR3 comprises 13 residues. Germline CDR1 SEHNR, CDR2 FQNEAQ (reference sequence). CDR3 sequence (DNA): TGTGCCAGTGTCTTGGAGTTCCAAAAGACCCAGTACTTC. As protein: CASVLEFQKTQYF.

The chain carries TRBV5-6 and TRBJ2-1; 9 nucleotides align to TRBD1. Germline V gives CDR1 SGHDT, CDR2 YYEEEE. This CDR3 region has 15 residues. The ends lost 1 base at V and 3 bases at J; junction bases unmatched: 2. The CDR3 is CASSLTGGSYNEQFF. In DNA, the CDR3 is TGTGCCAGCAGCTTGACAGGGGGCAGCTACAATGAGCAGTTCTTC.

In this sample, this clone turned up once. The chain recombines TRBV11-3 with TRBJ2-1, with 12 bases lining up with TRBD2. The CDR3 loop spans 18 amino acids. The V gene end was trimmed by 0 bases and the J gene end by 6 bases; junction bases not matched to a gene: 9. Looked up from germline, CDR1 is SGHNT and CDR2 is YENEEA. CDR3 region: CASSLDGLTSGRINEQFF. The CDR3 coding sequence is TGTGCCAGCAGCTTAGACGGTTTGACTAGCGGGAGAATCAATGAGCAGTTCTTC.